This paragraph reports one T cell receptor (beta chain). This record belongs to a study of technical replicates of blood from several donors. V lost 4 bases and J lost 4, with 11 bases in between. The CDR3 is 13 residues long. CDR1 SGDLS and CDR2 YYNGEE come from the germline V gene. Assay used: immunoSEQ multiplex PCR; TCRdb lists only in-frame clones, some missing. The sample contains about 100,000 clones, around 96% of which appear only once. The TCR was taken from a human donor in good health. The sample consisted of T cells isolated from PBMCs. This chain connects TRBV9 to TRBJ1-2, with no clear D. CDR3 DNA: TGTGCCAGCAGCAGTACTTCCTCCTATGGCTACACCTTC. It codes for CASSSTSSYGYTF.